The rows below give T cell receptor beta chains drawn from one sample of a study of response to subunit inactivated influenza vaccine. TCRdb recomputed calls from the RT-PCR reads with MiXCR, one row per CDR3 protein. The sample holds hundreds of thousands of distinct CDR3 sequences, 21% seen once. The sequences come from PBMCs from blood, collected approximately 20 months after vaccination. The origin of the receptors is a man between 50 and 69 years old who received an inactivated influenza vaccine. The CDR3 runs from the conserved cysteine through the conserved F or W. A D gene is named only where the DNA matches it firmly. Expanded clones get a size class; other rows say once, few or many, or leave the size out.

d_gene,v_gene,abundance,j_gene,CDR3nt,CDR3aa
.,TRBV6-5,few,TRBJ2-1,TGTGCCAGCAGTTCCCTGGCGGGGGAGCAGTTCTTC,CASSSLAGEQFF
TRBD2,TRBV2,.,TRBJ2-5,TGTGCCACTAAGAGGACTAGCGGCGAGACCCAGTACTTC,CATKRTSGETQYF
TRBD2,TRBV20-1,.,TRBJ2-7,TGCAGTGCTAGGGGACGACTAGCGGGAGATCTTGGGGAGCAGTACTTC,CSARGRLAGDLGEQYF
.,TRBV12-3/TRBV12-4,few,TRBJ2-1,TGTGCCAGTAGCGTAGCGGCCAGCTCCTACAATGAGCAGTTCTTC,CASSVAASSYNEQFF
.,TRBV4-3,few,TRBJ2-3,TGCGCCAGCAGCCACGTAGACGGCACAGATACGCAGTATTTT,CASSHVDGTDTQYF
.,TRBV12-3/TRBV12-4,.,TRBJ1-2,TGTGCCAGCAGTCCACGCCGGGGGACTCTCTATGGCTACACCTTC,CASSPRRGTLYGYTF
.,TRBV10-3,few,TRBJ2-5,TGTGCCATCGGCCCGGGAGAGACCCAGTACTTC,CAIGPGETQYF
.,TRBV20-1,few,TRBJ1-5,TGCAGTGCTAGAGAACAGCGGGCTTCGGGTGTTTATAGCAATCAGCCCCAGCATTTT,CSAREQRASGVYSNQPQHF
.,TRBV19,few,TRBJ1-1,TGTGCCAGTAGATCGCTGGTGAAAACTGAAGCTTTCTTT,CASRSLVKTEAFF
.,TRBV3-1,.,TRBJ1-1,TGTGCCAGCAGCCAAACCAGGGTCCCTGAAGCTTTCTTT,CASSQTRVPEAFF
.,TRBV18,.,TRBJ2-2,TGTGCCAGCTCACCGATGACAGGGAACACCGGGGAGCTGTTTTTT,CASSPMTGNTGELFF
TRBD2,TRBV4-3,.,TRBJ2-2,TGCGCCAGCAGCCAAGATCAAGCGGGGGGTACCGGGGAGCTGTTTTTT,CASSQDQAGGTGELFF
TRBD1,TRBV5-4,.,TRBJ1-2,TGTGCCAGCAGCTTGGACGGGACAGGGCCCTATGGCTACACCTTC,CASSLDGTGPYGYTF
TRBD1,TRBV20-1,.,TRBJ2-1,TGCAGTGCTAGAGATGGGGGACAGGGGAGTTGGAATGAGCAGTTCTTC,CSARDGGQGSWNEQFF
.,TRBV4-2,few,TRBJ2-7,TGTGCCAGCAGCCAGCAGGCTTACAGCTCCTACGAGCAGTACTTC,CASSQQAYSSYEQYF
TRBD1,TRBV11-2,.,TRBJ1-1,TGTGCCAGCAGCTTAAACAGGGGGGTACGGACTGAAGCTTTCTTT,CASSLNRGVRTEAFF
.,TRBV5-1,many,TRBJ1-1,TGCGCCAGCAGCTCAAACAGGGCCACTGAAGCTTTCTTT,CASSSNRATEAFF
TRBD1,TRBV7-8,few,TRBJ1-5,TGTGCCAGCAGCACGCACAGGGGATCCAATCAGCCCCAGCATTTT,CASSTHRGSNQPQHF
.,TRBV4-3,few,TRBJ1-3,TGCGCCAGCAGCCAAAGGACCTCTGGAAACACCATATATTTT,CASSQRTSGNTIYF
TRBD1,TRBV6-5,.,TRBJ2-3,TGTGCCAGCAGCTACGACAGGGTACGTGCAGATACGCAGTATTTT,CASSYDRVRADTQYF
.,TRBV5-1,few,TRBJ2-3,TGCGCCAGCAGCTTCGGTGCGTCTAGCACAGATACGCAGTATTTT,CASSFGASSTDTQYF
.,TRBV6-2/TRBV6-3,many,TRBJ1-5,TGTGCCAGCAGTTCCGTCCCCGGGACGGAATTTAATCAGCCCCAGCATTTT,CASSSVPGTEFNQPQHF
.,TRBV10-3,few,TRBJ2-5,TGTGCCATCAGTTTTTCCGATAAAGAGACCCAGTACTTC,CAISFSDKETQYF
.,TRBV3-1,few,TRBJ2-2,TGTGCCAGCAGCCGGGGGCTCGCCGGGGAGCTGTTTTTT,CASSRGLAGELFF
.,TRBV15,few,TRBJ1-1,TGTGCCACCAGCAGAGATATAGGGCAGCGGTCCTATGAAGCTTTCTTT,CATSRDIGQRSYEAFF
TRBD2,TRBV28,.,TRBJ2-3,TGTGCCAGCAGTTTATTAGGGAGGGGCACAGATACGCAGTATTTT,CASSLLGRGTDTQYF
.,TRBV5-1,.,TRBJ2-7,TGCGCCAGCAGTGACGCGGGCTACGAGCAGTACTTC,CASSDAGYEQYF
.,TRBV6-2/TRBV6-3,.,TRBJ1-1,TGTGCCGTCAGTGGGGGGGTTGCAGCTTTCTTT,CAVSGGVAAFF
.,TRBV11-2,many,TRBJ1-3,TGTGCCAGCAGCTACAGACAGACTCCATTCTGGGGAAACACCATATATTTT,CASSYRQTPFWGNTIYF
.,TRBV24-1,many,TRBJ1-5,TGTGCCACCAGTATCAGTAATCAGCCCCAGCATTTT,CATSISNQPQHF
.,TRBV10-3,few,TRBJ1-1,TGTGCCATCAGTCAGGGAGCGGGGAACACTGAAGCTTTCTTT,CAISQGAGNTEAFF
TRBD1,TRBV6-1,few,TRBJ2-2,TGTGCCAGCAGGAGTAACAGGGGATCAGGCGGGGAGCTGTTTTTT,CASRSNRGSGGELFF
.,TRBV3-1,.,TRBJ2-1,TGTGCCAGCAGCCAAGATGGGGGATGGGATCGCAATGAGCAGTTCTTC,CASSQDGGWDRNEQFF
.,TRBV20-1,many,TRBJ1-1,TGCAGTGCTAATATTGGCAGCTTGAACACTGAAGCTTTCTTT,CSANIGSLNTEAFF
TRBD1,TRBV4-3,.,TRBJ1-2,TGCGCCAGCAGCCAAGACCCTAGGACAGGGCGCGGGGACTATGGCTACACCTTC,CASSQDPRTGRGDYGYTF
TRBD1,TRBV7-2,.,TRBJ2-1,TGTGCCAGCAGCTTAGAAGGGACAGGGAAGTTCTTC,CASSLEGTGKFF
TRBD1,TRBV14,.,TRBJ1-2,TGTGCCAGCAGCTCATCCGGGACAGAGGTCTATGGCTACACCTTC,CASSSSGTEVYGYTF
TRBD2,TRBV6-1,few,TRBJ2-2,TGTGCCAGCAGACTAGCGGGATCGAACACCGGGGAGCTGTTTTTT,CASRLAGSNTGELFF
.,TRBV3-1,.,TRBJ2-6,TGTGCCAGCAGCCAAGAATCTAAGTTCGGTGGGGCCAACGTCCTGACTTTC,CASSQESKFGGANVLTF
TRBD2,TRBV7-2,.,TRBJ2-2,TGTGCCAGCAGCCCCCGTGCGGGGGCGAACACCGGGGAGCTGTTTTTT,CASSPRAGANTGELFF
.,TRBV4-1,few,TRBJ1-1,TGCGCCAGCAGCCAAGTACGCTCCGCGGCGGGAGTCTTT,CASSQVRSAAGVF